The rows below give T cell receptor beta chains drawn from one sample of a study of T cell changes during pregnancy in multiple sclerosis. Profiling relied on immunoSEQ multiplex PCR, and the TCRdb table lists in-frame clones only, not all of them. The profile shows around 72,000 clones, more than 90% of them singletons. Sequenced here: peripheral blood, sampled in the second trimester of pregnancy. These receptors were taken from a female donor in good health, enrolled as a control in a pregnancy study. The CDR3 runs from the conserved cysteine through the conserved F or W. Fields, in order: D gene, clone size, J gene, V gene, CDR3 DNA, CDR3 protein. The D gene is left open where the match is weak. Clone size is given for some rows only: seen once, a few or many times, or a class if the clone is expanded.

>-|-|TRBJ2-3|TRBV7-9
TGTGCCAGCAGCTTATCACGGGAGAGAAGCACAGATACGCAGTATTTT
CASSLSRERSTDTQYF
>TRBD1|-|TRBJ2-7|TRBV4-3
TGCGCCAGCAGCCAAGGCACCGGGACAGGGGGATACGAGCAGTACTTC
CASSQGTGTGGYEQYF
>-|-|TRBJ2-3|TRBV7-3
TGTGCCAGCAGCTGGCGGACTAGCACAGATACGCAGTATTTT
CASSWRTSTDTQYF
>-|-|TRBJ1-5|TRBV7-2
TGTGCCAGCAGCTTAAACCCAGGCAATCAGCCCCAGCATTTT
CASSLNPGNQPQHF
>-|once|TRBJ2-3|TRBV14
TGTGCCAGCAGCCCTACGATAGGAGCGGGCACAGATACGCAGTATTTT
CASSPTIGAGTDTQYF
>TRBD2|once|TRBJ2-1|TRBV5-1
TGCGCCAGCAGCTTTCCCACACCGGGACTAGCGCAAAAGGGGAGCTCCTACAATGAGCAGTTCTTC
CASSFPTPGLAQKGSSYNEQFF
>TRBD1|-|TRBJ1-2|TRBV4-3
TGCGCCAGCAGCCAAGGGGGAGGGACAGGGGGGTCAGGTAACTATGGCTACACCTTC
CASSQGGGTGGSGNYGYTF
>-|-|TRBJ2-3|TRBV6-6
TGTGCCAGCAGTCCCCCCCGTCTAACAGATACGCAGTATTTT
CASSPPRLTDTQYF
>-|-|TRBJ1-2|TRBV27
TGTGCCAGCAGTTTATCCAAGGACAGTTACTATGGCTACACCTTC
CASSLSKDSYYGYTF
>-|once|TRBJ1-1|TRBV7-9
TGTGCCAGCAGCTTAGGGGGGGGTGAAGCTTTCTTT
CASSLGGGEAFF
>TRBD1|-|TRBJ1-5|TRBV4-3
TGCGCCAGCAGCCAAGATGGAGGACAGGAACATAGCAATCAGCCCCAGCATTTT
CASSQDGGQEHSNQPQHF
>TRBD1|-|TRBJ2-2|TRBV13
TGTGCCAGCAGCTCAAACTCCGGGACAGGGGGTTCTGGGGAGCTGTTTTTT
CASSSNSGTGGSGELFF
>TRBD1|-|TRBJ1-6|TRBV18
TGTGCCAGCTCTCTGGACAGGAAGAATTCACCCCTCCACTTT
CASSLDRKNSPLHF
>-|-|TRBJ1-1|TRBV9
TGTGCCAGCAGCCCCGCAGGGGTTACTGAAGCTTTCTTT
CASSPAGVTEAFF
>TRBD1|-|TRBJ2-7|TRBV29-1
TGCAGCGTCGAGGACAGGGAAGAGCAGTACTTC
CSVEDREEQYF
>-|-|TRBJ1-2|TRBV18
TGTGCCAGCTCACCACCGACAACATACGACTATGGCTACACCTTC
CASSPPTTYDYGYTF
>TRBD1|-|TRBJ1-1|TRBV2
TGTGCCAGCAGTTACTCGACAGGGCAGAACACTGAAGCTTTCTTT
CASSYSTGQNTEAFF
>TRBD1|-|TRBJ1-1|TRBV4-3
TGCGCCAGCAGCCGCCTGACAGGGGAGGACACTGAAGCTTTCTTT
CASSRLTGEDTEAFF
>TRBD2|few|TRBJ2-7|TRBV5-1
TGCGCCAGCAGCCCGTTAGCGGGGGCGACCTACGAGCAGTACTTC
CASSPLAGATYEQYF
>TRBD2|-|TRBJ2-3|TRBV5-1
TGCGCCAGCAGCTTACCCGGGACTAGCGGTACAGATACGCAGTATTTT
CASSLPGTSGTDTQYF
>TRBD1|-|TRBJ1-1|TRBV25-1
TGTGCCAGCAACAGCGGACAGGACAAAGCTTTCTTT
CASNSGQDKAFF
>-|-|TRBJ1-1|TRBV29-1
TGCAGCGTTGGTCTAGCAGGGAGGGACACTGAAGCTTTCTTT
CSVGLAGRDTEAFF